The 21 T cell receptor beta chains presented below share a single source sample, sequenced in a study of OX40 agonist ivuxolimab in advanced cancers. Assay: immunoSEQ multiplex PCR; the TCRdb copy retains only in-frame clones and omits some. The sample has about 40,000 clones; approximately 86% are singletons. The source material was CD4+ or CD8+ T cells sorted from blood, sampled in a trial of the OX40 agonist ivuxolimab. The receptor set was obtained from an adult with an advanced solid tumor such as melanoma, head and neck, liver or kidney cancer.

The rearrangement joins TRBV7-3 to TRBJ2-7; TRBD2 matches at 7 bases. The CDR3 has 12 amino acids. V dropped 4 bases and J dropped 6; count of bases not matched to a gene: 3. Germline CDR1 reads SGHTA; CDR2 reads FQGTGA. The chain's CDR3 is CASSWPGGEQYF. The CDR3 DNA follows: TGTGCCAGCAGCTGGCCGGGGGGCGAGCAGTACTTC.

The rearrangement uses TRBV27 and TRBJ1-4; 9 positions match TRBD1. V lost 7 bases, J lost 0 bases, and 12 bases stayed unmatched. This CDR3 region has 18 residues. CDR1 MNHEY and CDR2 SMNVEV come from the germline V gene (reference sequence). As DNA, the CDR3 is TGTGCCAGCACCACCTTGATAACAGGGGGCCCAACTAATGAAAAACTGTTTTTT. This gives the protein CASTTLITGGPTNEKLFF. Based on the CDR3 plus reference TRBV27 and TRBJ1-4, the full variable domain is EAQVTQNPRYLITVTGKKLTVTCSQNMNHEYMSWYRQDPGLGLRQIYYSMNVEVTDKGDVPEGYKVSRKEKRNFPLILESPSPNQTSLYFCASTTLITGGPTNEKLFFGSGTQLSVL.

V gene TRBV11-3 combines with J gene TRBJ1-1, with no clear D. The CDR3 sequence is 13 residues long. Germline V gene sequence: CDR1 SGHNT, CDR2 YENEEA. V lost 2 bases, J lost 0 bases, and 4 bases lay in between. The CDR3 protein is CASSLTVNTEAFF. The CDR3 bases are TGTGCCAGCAGCTTAACGGTGAACACTGAAGCTTTCTTT.

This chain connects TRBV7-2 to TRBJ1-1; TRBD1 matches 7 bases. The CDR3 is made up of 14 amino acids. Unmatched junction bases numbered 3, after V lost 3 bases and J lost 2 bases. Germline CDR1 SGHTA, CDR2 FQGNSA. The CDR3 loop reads CASSFDRANTEAFF. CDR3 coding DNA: TGTGCCAGCAGCTTCGACAGGGCAAACACTGAAGCTTTCTTT.

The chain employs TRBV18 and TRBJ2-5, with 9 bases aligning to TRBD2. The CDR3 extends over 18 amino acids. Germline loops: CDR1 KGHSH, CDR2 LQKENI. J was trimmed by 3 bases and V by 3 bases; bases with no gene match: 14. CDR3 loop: CASSPGRALAGAEETQYF. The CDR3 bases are TGTGCCAGCTCACCGGGGCGTGCCTTAGCGGGGGCGGAAGAGACCCAGTACTTC.

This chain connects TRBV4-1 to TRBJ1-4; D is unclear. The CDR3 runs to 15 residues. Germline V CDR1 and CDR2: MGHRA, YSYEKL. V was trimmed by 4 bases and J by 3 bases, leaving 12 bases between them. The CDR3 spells CASSRGLGANEKLFF. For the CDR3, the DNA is TGCGCCAGCAGCCGAGGCTTGGGTGCTAATGAAAAACTGTTTTTT.

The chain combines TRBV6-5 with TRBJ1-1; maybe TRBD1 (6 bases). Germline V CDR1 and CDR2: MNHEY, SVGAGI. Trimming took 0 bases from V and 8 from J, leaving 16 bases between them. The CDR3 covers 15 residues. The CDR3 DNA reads TGTGCCAGCAGTTACTCAAGGACAGTTAACAGAGAAGCTTTCTTT. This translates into CASSYSRTVNREAFF.

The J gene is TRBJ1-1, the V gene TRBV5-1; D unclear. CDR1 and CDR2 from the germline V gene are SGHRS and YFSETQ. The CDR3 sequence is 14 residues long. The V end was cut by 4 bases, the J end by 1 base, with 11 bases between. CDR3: CASSPNTRNTEAFF. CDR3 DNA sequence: TGCGCCAGCAGCCCAAATACAAGGAACACTGAAGCTTTCTTT.

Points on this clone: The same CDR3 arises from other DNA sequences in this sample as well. Here the CDR3 reads CASSPTSGGAGDTQYF. The CDR3 DNA reads as TGTGCCAGCAGCCCGACTAGCGGGGGGGCCGGCGATACGCAGTATTTT. The chain links TRBV9 to TRBJ2-3; 14 nucleotides align to TRBD2. The CDR3 contains 16 residues. V trimming: 4 bases; J trimming: 6 bases; junction bases outside the gene matches: 7. CDR1 and CDR2 from the germline V gene are SGDLS and YYNGEE.

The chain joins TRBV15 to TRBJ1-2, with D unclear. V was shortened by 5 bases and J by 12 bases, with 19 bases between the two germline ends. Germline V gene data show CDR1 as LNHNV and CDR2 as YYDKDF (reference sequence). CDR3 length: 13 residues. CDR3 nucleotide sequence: TGTGCCACCAGCCCGCAGCCCATCACAGTCCACACCTTC. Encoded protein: CATSPQPITVHTF.

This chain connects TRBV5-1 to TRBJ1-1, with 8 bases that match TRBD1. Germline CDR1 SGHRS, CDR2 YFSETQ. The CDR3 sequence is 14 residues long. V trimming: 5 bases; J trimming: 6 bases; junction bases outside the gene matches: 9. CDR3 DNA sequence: TGCGCCAGCAGACGCCAGGGGGCAAAGGCTGAAGCTTTCTTT. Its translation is CASRRQGAKAEAFF.

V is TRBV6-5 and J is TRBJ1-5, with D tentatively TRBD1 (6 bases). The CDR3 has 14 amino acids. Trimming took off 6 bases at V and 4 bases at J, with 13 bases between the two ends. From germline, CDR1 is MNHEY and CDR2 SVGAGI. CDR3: CASRFIGGNQPQHF. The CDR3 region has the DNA TGTGCCAGCAGATTTATAGGGGGGAATCAGCCCCAGCATTTT.

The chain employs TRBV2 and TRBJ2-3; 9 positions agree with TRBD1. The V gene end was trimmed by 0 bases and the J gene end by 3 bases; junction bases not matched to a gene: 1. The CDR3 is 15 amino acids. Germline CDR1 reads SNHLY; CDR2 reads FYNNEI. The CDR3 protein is CASSEAGQGTDTQYF. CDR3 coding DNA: TGTGCCAGCAGTGAAGCGGGACAGGGAACAGATACGCAGTATTTT.

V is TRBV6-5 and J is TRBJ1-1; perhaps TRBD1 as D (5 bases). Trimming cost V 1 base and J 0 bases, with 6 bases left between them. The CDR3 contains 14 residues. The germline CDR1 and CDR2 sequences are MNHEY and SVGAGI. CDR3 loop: CASSYLGLNTEAFF. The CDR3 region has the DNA TGTGCCAGCAGTTACTTGGGGCTGAACACTGAAGCTTTCTTT.

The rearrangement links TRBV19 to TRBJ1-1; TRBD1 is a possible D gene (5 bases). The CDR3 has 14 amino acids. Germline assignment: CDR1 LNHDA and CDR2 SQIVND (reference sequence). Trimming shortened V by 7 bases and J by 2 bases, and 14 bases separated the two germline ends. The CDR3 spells CASTLPQGNTEAFF. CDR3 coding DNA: TGTGCCAGTACACTCCCCCAGGGAAACACTGAAGCTTTCTTT.

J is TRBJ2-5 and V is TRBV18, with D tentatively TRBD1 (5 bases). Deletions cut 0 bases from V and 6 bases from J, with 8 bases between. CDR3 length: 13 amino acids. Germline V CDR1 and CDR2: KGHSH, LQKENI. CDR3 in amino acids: CASSPPQGQTQYF. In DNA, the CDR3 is TGTGCCAGCTCACCACCGCAGGGCCAGACCCAGTACTTC.

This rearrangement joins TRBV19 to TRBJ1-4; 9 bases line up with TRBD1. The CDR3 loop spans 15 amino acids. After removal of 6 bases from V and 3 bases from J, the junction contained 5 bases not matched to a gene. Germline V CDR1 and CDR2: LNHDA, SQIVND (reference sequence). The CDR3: CASRTGGLSNEKLFF. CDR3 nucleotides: TGTGCCAGTAGAACAGGGGGCTTATCTAATGAAAAACTGTTTTTT.

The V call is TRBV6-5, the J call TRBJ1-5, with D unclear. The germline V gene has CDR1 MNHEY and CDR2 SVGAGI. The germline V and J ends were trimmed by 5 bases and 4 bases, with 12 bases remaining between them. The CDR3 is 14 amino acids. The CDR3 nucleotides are TGTGCCAGCAGTATAATGGGAGGTAATCAGCCCCAGCATTTT. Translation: CASSIMGGNQPQHF.

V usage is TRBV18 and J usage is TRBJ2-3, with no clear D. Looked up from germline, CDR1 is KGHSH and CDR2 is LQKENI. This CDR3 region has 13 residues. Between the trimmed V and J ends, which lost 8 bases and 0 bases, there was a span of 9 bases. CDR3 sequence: CASLRSSTDTQYF. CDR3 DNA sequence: TGTGCCAGCCTTAGATCTAGCACAGATACGCAGTATTTT.

CDR3 coding DNA: TGCGCCAGCAGCTTGGCCCTCAGGGGAGAGACCCAGTACTTC. It translates to CASSLALRGETQYF. The chain is built from TRBV5-1 and TRBJ2-5, with a tentative D call TRBD1 (6 bases). Between the trimmed V and J ends, which lost 0 bases and 4 bases, there was a span of 10 bases. CDR1 and CDR2 from the germline V gene are SGHRS and YFSETQ. The CDR3 has 14 amino acids. The full variable domain, in which reference TRBV5-1 and TRBJ2-5 provide the parts outside the CDR3, is KAGVTQTPRYLIKTRGQQVTLSCSPISGHRSVSWYQQTPGQGLQFLFEYFSETQRNKGNFPGRFSGRQFSNSRSEMNVSTLELGDSALYLCASSLALRGETQYFGPGTRLLVL.

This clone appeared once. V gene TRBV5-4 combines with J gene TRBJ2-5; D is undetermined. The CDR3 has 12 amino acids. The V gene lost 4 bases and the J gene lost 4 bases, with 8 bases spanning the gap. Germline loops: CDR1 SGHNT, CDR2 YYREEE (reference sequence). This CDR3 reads CASSPRSETQYF. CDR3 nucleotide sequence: TGTGCCAGCAGCCCGCGGTCAGAGACCCAGTACTTC.